This T cell receptor beta chain was recorded in a study of Graves' ophthalmopathy and Graves' hyperthyroidism. With 6 bases removed from V and 1 base from J, the gap between germline ends came to 18 bases. There are 16 residues in the CDR3. In this sample, this clonotype turned up many times. From RNA, the CDR3 regions of TCR beta chains were amplified and sequenced. First-round RT-PCR used HTBI primers; second-round multiplex PCR followed. TCRdb fed the multiplex PCR reads into MiXCR, producing one record per CDR3 protein. The sample has 170,000 or so distinct CDR3 sequences, 30% to 45% seen once. The clonotype comes from a woman aged 40-49 years with Graves' ophthalmopathy. The sample was peripheral blood. This chain uses TRBV12-3 or TRBV12-4 with TRBJ1-1, with unresolved D. CDR3 nucleotide sequence: TGTGCCAGCAGGCATAGGAGGGCCCTAGAGAACACTGAAGCTTTCTTT. It codes for CASRHRRALENTEAFF.